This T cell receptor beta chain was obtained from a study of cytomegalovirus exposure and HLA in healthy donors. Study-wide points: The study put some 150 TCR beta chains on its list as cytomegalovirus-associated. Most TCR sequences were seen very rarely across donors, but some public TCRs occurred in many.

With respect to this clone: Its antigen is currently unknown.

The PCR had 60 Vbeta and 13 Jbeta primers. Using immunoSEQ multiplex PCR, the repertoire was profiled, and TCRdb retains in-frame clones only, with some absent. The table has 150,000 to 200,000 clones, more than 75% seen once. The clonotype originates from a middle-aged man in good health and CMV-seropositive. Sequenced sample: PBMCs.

Here the CDR3 DNA reads TGTGCCAGCAGCCCCGGGACAGGGGGCGGTGAAGCTTTCTTT. Its translation: CASSPGTGGGEAFF. This rearrangement joins TRBV11-2 to TRBJ1-1; 12 bases match TRBD1. V lost 5 bases, J lost 7 bases, and 5 bases stayed unmatched. From germline, CDR1 is SGHAT and CDR2 FQNNGV. The CDR3 has 14 amino acids.